One and the same sample provided the 24 T cell receptor beta chains below, sequenced in a study of TIL therapy for anti-PD-1-resistant metastatic lung cancer. The immunoSEQ assay was v3. Assay used: immunoSEQ multiplex PCR; TCRdb lists only in-frame clones, some missing. The sample has tens of thousands of clones, 69% seen once; the top ten hold around 6.1%. Time point defined: pre-treatment sample, taken before nivolumab and TIL therapy. Sequencing was performed on blood, taken at baseline. These receptor sequences come from a person between 25 and 79 years old with non-small cell lung cancer.

This chain uses TRBV19 with TRBJ2-3; 12 nucleotides match TRBD2. Per germline, CDR1 LNHDA and CDR2 SQIVND (reference sequence). After removal of 5 bases from V and 3 bases from J, the junction contained 6 bases not matched to a gene. This CDR3 has 16 amino acids. The CDR3: CASSAASGGATDTQYF. In DNA, the CDR3 is TGTGCCAGTAGTGCGGCTAGCGGGGGGGCAACAGATACGCAGTATTTT.

This rearrangement joins TRBV6-5 to TRBJ2-7, with D perhaps TRBD1 or TRBD2 (6 bases each). Germline assignment: CDR1 MNHEY and CDR2 SVGAGI. The V end lost 2 bases, the J end lost 3 bases, and 17 bases lay between the germline ends. The CDR3 runs to 16 residues. Here the CDR3 DNA reads TGTGCCAGCAGTTACCGGGGGCAGGGTAGAATCTACGAGCAGTACTTC. Translated: CASSYRGQGRIYEQYF.

The chain employs TRBV2 and TRBJ2-1, with 8 bases aligning to TRBD2. The ends lost 6 bases at V and 6 bases at J; junction bases unmatched: 4. The CDR3 totals 13 residues. Per the germline V gene, CDR1 is SNHLY and CDR2 is FYNNEI. CDR3 coding DNA: TGTGCCAGCAGAGGACTAGCCCCCAATGAGCAGTTCTTC. It is translated as CASRGLAPNEQFF.

This CDR3 is CASSRLAGGYNEQFF. In DNA, the CDR3 is TGTGCCAGCTCAAGACTAGCGGGGGGCTACAATGAGCAGTTCTTC. The genes are TRBV2 and TRBJ2-1, with 13 nucleotides matching TRBD2. Germline CDR1 is SNHLY and CDR2 is FYNNEI. CDR3 length: 15 residues. The V segment lost 8 bases and the J segment 3 bases; nucleotides outside the gene matches: 4.

The chain uses TRBV11-3 and TRBJ2-2; 8 bases fit TRBD2. V lost 5 bases, J lost 7 bases, and 9 bases stayed unmatched. The CDR3 has 15 amino acids. CDR1 SGHNT and CDR2 YENEEA come from the germline V gene. The DNA of the CDR3 is TGTGCCAGCAGCACGGGACTAGTACGGGTCGGGGAGCTGTTTTTT. Protein: CASSTGLVRVGELFF.

The chain is built from TRBV19 and TRBJ1-5; D is unresolved. Trimming pared 7 bases from V and 0 bases from J, leaving 22 bases between. The CDR3 sequence is 18 residues long. Germline V gene lookup returns CDR1 LNHDA and CDR2 SQIVND (reference sequence). The CDR3 loop reads CASKLAQAGYYSNQPQHF. In DNA, the CDR3 is TGTGCCAGTAAATTAGCCCAAGCAGGATATTATAGCAATCAGCCCCAGCATTTT.

The gene calls are TRBV11-2 and TRBJ2-1; tentatively, D is TRBD2 (5 bases). Germline V gene data show CDR1 as SGHAT and CDR2 as FQNNGV. There are 13 residues in the CDR3. V lost 5 bases and J 8 bases, leaving 13 bases between the germline ends. The CDR3 region has the DNA TGTGCCAGCAGCAAATTGTTGGGAGATGAGCAGTTCTTC. It specifies CASSKLLGDEQFF.

V is TRBV2 and J is TRBJ1-1; D unclear. The germline gives CDR1 SNHLY, CDR2 FYNNEI. This CDR3 spans 11 amino acids. V was shortened by 8 bases and J by 7 bases, with 11 bases between the two germline ends. The CDR3 DNA is TGTGCCAGCCGGCAAGGTAATGAAGCTTTCTTT. Translated, it gives CASRQGNEAFF.

The chain is built from TRBV2 and TRBJ1-2; no clear D. Trimming pared 3 bases from V and 5 bases from J, leaving 7 bases between. Germline assignment: CDR1 SNHLY and CDR2 FYNNEI. The length of the CDR3 is 12 residues. The DNA for the CDR3 is TGTGCCAGCAGTGATCGCGGATATGGCTACACCTTC. This sequence encodes CASSDRGYGYTF.

The chain is built from TRBV14 and TRBJ2-3; 8 nucleotides line up with TRBD2. The CDR3 sequence is 16 residues long. Germline V gives CDR1 SGHDN, CDR2 FVKESK. Unmatched junction bases numbered 9, after V lost 3 bases and J lost 4 bases. The chain's CDR3 is CASSQPHGGGSDTQYF. CDR3 in DNA: TGTGCCAGCAGCCAGCCCCATGGCGGGGGGTCAGATACGCAGTATTTT.

There are a few counts of this clone. The chain employs TRBV2 and TRBJ2-3; 7 nucleotides match TRBD1. Germline lookup yields CDR1 SNHLY and CDR2 FYNNEI. This CDR3 contains 14 residues. After removal of 4 bases from V and 0 bases from J, the junction contained 1 base not matched to a gene. The CDR3 bases are TGTGCCAGCAGTGCACAGGGGAGCACAGATACGCAGTATTTT. Translation gives CASSAQGSTDTQYF.

The chain uses TRBV2 and TRBJ2-7; no clear D gene. V was clipped by 6 bases and J by 3 bases, with 15 bases between them. CDR1 SNHLY and CDR2 FYNNEI come from the germline V gene. This CDR3 region has 14 residues. The CDR3 spells CASRLSQPDYEQYF. The CDR3 DNA reads TGTGCCAGCAGGCTCAGTCAGCCCGACTACGAGCAGTACTTC.

The V call is TRBV4-2, the J call TRBJ2-3; perhaps TRBD2 as D (6 bases). The CDR3 runs to 17 residues. V was pared by 1 base and J by 0 bases, with 14 bases between. Germline V gene data show CDR1 as LGHNA and CDR2 as YNFKEQ. The CDR3 sequence: CASSQVESSESTDTQYF. CDR3 in DNA: TGTGCCAGCAGCCAAGTAGAATCTAGCGAAAGCACAGATACGCAGTATTTT.

V usage is TRBV28 and J usage is TRBJ2-1; D is undetermined. Trimming removed 3 bases from V and 12 bases from J, with 9 bases in between. CDR1 MDHEN and CDR2 SYDVKM come from the germline V gene. This CDR3 region has 11 residues. The CDR3 DNA follows: TGTGCCAGCAGTTTGCGGCGAGGGCAGTTCTTC. This sequence encodes CASSLRRGQFF.

The V gene is TRBV5-1, the J gene TRBJ1-4, with D uncertain. Germline-derived CDR1 and CDR2 are SGHRS and YFSETQ. CDR3 length: 15 residues. The germline V and J ends were trimmed by 0 bases and 0 bases, with 6 bases remaining between them. CDR3 amino acids: CASSLAFATNEKLFF. DNA of the CDR3: TGCGCCAGCAGCTTGGCGTTCGCAACTAATGAAAAACTGTTTTTT.

The table lists this clone with a few counts. V gene TRBV25-1 combines with J gene TRBJ1-3; D gene uncertain. Trimming pared 8 bases from V and 7 bases from J, leaving 9 bases between. The length of the CDR3 is 11 residues. The germline gives CDR1 MGHDK, CDR2 SYGVNS. Here the CDR3 reads CASDGGNTIYF. The DNA for the CDR3 is TGTGCCAGCGACGGAGGTAACACCATATATTTT. The full variable domain, rest sourced from reference TRBV25-1 and TRBJ1-3, is EADIYQTPRYLVIGTGKKITLECSQTMGHDKMYWYQQDPGMELHLIHYSYGVNSTEKGDLSSESTVSRIRTEHFPLTLESARPSHTSQYLCASDGGNTIYFGEGSWLTVV.

The table lists this clone with a count of one. J is TRBJ2-1 and V is TRBV5-6; TRBD2 matches 7 bases. V dropped 4 bases and J dropped 4; count of bases not matched to a gene: 14. Germline-derived CDR1 and CDR2 are SGHDT and YYEEEE. The CDR3 spans 17 residues. The CDR3 is CASSLMTSPIAYNEQFF. The CDR3 coding sequence is TGTGCCAGCAGCCTCATGACTAGCCCTATCGCTTACAATGAGCAGTTCTTC.

This chain uses TRBV29-1 with TRBJ1-1; 7 bases match TRBD1. Germline CDR1 is SQVTM and CDR2 is ANQGSEA. CDR3 size: 13 residues. V shed 6 bases and J 0 bases; nucleotides not matched to a gene: 4. CDR3 nucleotide sequence: TGCAGCGTCAAAGGACAGGTGAACACTGAAGCTTTCTTT. Its translation is CSVKGQVNTEAFF.

This chain links TRBV10-3 with TRBJ2-5; D possibly matches TRBD1 or TRBD2 (5 bases each). Looked up from germline, CDR1 is ENHRY and CDR2 is SYGVKD. This CDR3 is built from 14 residues. With 0 bases removed from V and 4 bases from J, the gap between germline ends came to 9 bases. The CDR3 DNA is TGTGCCATCAGTGAGTCGGTAGGGACAGAGACCCAGTACTTC. Translation gives CAISESVGTETQYF.

The chain combines TRBV5-1 with TRBJ2-5, with D perhaps given as TRBD1 or TRBD2 (5 bases each). Germline-derived CDR1 and CDR2 are SGHRS and YFSETQ. The V and J ends lost 0 bases and 5 bases respectively, with 11 bases between them. The CDR3 is made up of 14 amino acids. The CDR3 reads CASSLGGGDETQYF. The CDR3 DNA is TGCGCCAGCAGCTTGGGAGGTGGGGACGAGACCCAGTACTTC.

The rearrangement joins TRBV19 to TRBJ1-3; no reliable D call. The V gene's germline CDR1 is LNHDA and CDR2 SQIVND (reference sequence). The V end was cut by 4 bases, the J end by 0 bases, with 7 bases between. This CDR3 is built from 14 residues. CDR3 loop: CASSSSYSGNTIYF. The CDR3 nucleotides read TGTGCCAGTAGTAGTTCATACTCTGGAAACACCATATATTTT. The variable domain in full, with the rest retrieved from reference TRBV19 and TRBJ1-3, is DGGITQSPKYLFRKEGQNVTLSCEQNLNHDAMYWYRQDPGQGLRLIYYSQIVNDFQKGDIAEGYSVSREKKESFPLTVTSAQKNPTAFYLCASSSSYSGNTIYFGEGSWLTVV.

CDR3 loop: CASSSGLGQETQYF. CDR3 in DNA: TGCGCCAGCAGCTCGGGACTAGGCCAGGAGACCCAGTACTTC. This chain links TRBV5-1 with TRBJ2-5; TRBD2 matches 8 bases. This CDR3 has 14 residues. Losses at the gene ends were 3 bases for V and 5 bases for J; bases not matched to a gene: 6. Per the germline V gene, CDR1 is SGHRS and CDR2 is YFSETQ.

The V and J genes are TRBV5-6 and TRBJ2-3, with 10 bases that match TRBD2. The V and J ends lost 4 bases and 0 bases, in that order; junction bases with no gene match: 5. Germline values: CDR1 SGHDT, CDR2 YYEEEE. This CDR3 is 16 amino acids long. The CDR3 DNA sequence: TGTGCCAGCAGCCGAATTAGCGGGGGGAGCACAGATACGCAGTATTTT. Protein sequence: CASSRISGGSTDTQYF.

This clone was detected only a few times. The chain employs TRBV25-1 and TRBJ1-2, with no clear D. Trimming took off 3 bases at V and 8 bases at J, with 16 bases between the two ends. Germline V lookup: CDR1 MGHDK, CDR2 SYGVNS. The CDR3 covers 14 residues. The CDR3 DNA reads TGTGCCAGCAGTGACCCTACGCCGACGGGGGGCTACACCTTC. This gives the protein CASSDPTPTGGYTF.